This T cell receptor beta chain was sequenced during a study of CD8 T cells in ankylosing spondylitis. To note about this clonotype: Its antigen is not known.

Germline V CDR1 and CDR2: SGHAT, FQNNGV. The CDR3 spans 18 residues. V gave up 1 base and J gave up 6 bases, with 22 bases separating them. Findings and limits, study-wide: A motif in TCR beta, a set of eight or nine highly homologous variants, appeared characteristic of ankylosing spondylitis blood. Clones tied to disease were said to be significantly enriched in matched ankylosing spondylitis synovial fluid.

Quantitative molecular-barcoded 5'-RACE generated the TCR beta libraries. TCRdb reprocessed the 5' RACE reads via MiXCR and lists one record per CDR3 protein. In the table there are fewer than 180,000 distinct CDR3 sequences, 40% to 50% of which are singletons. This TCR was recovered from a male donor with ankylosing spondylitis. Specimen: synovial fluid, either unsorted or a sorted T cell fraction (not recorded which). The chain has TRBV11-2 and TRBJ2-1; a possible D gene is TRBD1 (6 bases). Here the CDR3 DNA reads TGTGCCAGCAGCTTAGTGGATTTTGGCAGCCGAGGGGGCAATGAGCAGTTCTTC. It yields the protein CASSLVDFGSRGGNEQFF.